The rows below give T cell receptor beta chains drawn from one sample of a study of identical twins. One entry per CDR3 protein results from TCRdb running MiXCR on the 5' RACE reads. This repertoire shows fewer than 550,000 distinct CDR3 sequences, 12% to 15% found once; its top ten account for less than 0.5%. The same sample was also studied in work on yellow fever vaccine responses in identical twins.

Sequencing used CD4+ T cells sorted from blood. The receptors stem from a young woman in good health. The CDR3 runs from the conserved cysteine through the conserved F or W. The D gene is left open where the match is weak. For some rows the clone size is stated as once, few or many, or as a class when expanded; others skip it.

CDR3: CASSLGAPNQPQHF
DNA: TGCGCCAGCAGCTTGGGAGCTCCCAATCAGCCCCAGCATTTT
J: TRBJ1-5
size: .
D: .
V: TRBV5-1

CDR3: CASSEGQLAEDTQYF
DNA: TGTGCCAGCAGTGAAGGCCAGTTGGCGGAAGATACGCAGTATTTT
J: TRBJ2-3
size: few
D: .
V: TRBV25-1

CDR3: CASLPNVMGALAKNIQYF
DNA: TGTGCCAGCCTTCCCAATGTCATGGGTGCGCTAGCCAAAAACATTCAGTACTTC
J: TRBJ2-4
size: many
D: .
V: TRBV28

CDR3: CASSQVVVNGIAQPQHF
DNA: TGCGCCAGCAGCCAAGTAGTGGTGAACGGGATTGCGCAGCCCCAGCATTTT
J: TRBJ1-5
size: .
D: .
V: TRBV4-1

CDR3: CATPGRDPMPGNTIYF
DNA: TGTGCCACCCCGGGACGGGACCCGATGCCTGGAAACACCATATATTTT
J: TRBJ1-3
size: .
D: .
V: TRBV12-3/TRBV12-4

CDR3: CASSAVGRTDTQYF
DNA: TGTGCCAGCAGCGCCGTTGGGCGCACAGATACGCAGTATTTT
J: TRBJ2-3
size: .
D: .
V: TRBV7-9

CDR3: CASSSPTGTTSTSNTGELFF
DNA: TGTGCCAGCAGCTCCCCGACCGGGACCACATCAACCTCGAACACCGGGGAGCTGTTTTTT
J: TRBJ2-2
size: .
D: .
V: TRBV11-1

CDR3: CASSYSGQGGTGELFF
DNA: TGTGCCAGCAGTTACTCGGGACAGGGCGGAACCGGGGAGCTGTTTTTT
J: TRBJ2-2
size: few
D: TRBD1
V: TRBV6-5

CDR3: CSASSGGAYNSPLHF
DNA: TGCAGTGCTAGCTCTGGGGGCGCGTATAATTCACCCCTCCACTTT
J: TRBJ1-6
size: .
D: .
V: TRBV20-1

CDR3: CASSPLTGRTEAFF
DNA: TGTGCCAGCAGCCCCCTGACAGGGCGGACTGAAGCTTTCTTT
J: TRBJ1-1
size: .
D: TRBD1
V: TRBV7-8